This record covers a single TCR beta chain. Antigen: not known. This record comes from a study of cytotoxic CD8 clonotypes in ibrutinib-treated CLL. Study as a whole: With a range of 6 to 36, the median treatment time before response samples were taken was eleven to twelve months. Study-wide points: Baseline clonality, higher than in age-matched healthy donors, tracked circulating CD8+ T-cell counts. Sample timing was unmatched between remission and later-progressing patients; lymph nodes unstudied.

Only in-frame clones appear in the TCRdb table, and some are missing; sequencing was by immunoSEQ multiplex PCR. This table holds nearly 100,000 clones, 60% to 80% found once. The CDR3 loop spans 15 amino acids. V dropped 7 bases and J dropped 3; count of bases not matched to a gene: 6. In germline, CDR1 is MDHEN, CDR2 SYDVKM. The clonotype comes from a human donor with chronic lymphocytic leukemia. The rearrangement joins TRBV28 to TRBJ2-1; 10 bases match TRBD1. The sequencing here drew on PBMCs, taken after 12 months of ibrutinib treatment. The CDR3, as DNA: TGTGCCAGCAAATCCGGGACAGGGGACTACAATGAGCAGTTCTTC. Translating gives CASKSGTGDYNEQFF.